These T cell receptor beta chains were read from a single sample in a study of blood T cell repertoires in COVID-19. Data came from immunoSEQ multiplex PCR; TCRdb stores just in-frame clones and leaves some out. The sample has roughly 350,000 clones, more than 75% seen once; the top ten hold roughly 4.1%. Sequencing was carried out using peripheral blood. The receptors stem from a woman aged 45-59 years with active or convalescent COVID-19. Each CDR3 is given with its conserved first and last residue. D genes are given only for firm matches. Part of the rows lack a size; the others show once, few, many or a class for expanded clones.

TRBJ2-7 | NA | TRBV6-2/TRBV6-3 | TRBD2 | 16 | TGTGCCAGCAGCTCTCTCCGGGACTACCTTTCCTACGAGCAGTACTTC | CASSSLRDYLSYEQYF
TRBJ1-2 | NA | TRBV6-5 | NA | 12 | TGTGCCAGCGGTCGGGGGACGGTCGGCTACACCTTC | CASGRGTVGYTF
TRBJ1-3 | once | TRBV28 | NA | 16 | TGTGCCAGCAGTTTGGCGACAGGCCACTCTGGAAACACCATATATTTT | CASSLATGHSGNTIYF
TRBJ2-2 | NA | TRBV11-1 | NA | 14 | TGTGCCAGCAGCTTAGCTGGGGGGACCGGGGAGCTGTTTTTT | CASSLAGGTGELFF
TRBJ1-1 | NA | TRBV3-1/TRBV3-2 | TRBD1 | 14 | TGTGCCAGCAGCCAACAGGGGGTGAACACTGAAGCTTTCTTT | CASSQQGVNTEAFF
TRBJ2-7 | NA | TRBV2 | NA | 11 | TGTGCCAGCAGCCCTCGACTCGAGCAGTACTTC | CASSPRLEQYF
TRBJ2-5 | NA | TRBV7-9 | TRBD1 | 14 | TGTGCCAGCAGGGACGGGACAGGGAGAGAGACCCAGTACTTC | CASRDGTGRETQYF
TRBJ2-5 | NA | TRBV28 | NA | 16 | TGTGCCAGCACCTTAGGGGACACCAAAAGGGGAGAGACCCAGTACTTC | CASTLGDTKRGETQYF
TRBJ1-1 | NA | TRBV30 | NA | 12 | TGTGCCTGGAGTGTGGGTGGGACAGAAGCTTTCTTT | CAWSVGGTEAFF
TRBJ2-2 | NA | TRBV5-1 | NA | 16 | TGCGCCAGCAGCTTGGTGGCGGATAGTGTTGCCGGGGAGCTGTTTTTT | CASSLVADSVAGELFF
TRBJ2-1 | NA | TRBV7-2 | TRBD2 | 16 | TGTGCCAGCAGCTGGACTAGCGGCCTCTCCTACAATGAGCAGTTCTTC | CASSWTSGLSYNEQFF
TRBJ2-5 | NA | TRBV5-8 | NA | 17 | TGTGCCAGCAGCCCACTTTATGTGCAGGAGAGGAGGGAGACCCAGTACTTC | CASSPLYVQERRETQYF
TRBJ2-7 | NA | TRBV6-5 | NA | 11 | TGTGCCAGCAGTTCTAGATACGAGCAGTACTTC | CASSSRYEQYF
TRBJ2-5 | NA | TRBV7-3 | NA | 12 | TGTGCCAGCAGCCTACCTGCGGGGACCCAGTACTTC | CASSLPAGTQYF
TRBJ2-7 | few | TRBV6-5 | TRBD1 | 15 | TGTGCCAGCAGTTATTTAACGGGACAGTCCTACGAGCAGTACTTC | CASSYLTGQSYEQYF
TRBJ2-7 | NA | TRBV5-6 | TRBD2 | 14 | TGTGCCAGCAGCGTCGGGAGCGGGGGTCTCGAGCAGTACTTC | CASSVGSGGLEQYF
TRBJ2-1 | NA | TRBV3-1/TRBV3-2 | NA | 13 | TGTGCCAGCAGCCAATTAAGCTTCGGTGAGCAGTTCTTC | CASSQLSFGEQFF
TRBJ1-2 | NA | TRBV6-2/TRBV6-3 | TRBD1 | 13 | TGTGCCAGCAGCCGGACAGGAATTGGGGGCTACACCTTC | CASSRTGIGGYTF
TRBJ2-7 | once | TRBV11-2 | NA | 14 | TGTGCCAGCAGCTTAGTGGCGGGATCCTACGAGCAGTACTTC | CASSLVAGSYEQYF
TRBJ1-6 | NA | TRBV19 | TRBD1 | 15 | TGTGCCAGTAGTCCCAGACAGGACAGGAATTCACCCCTCCACTTT | CASSPRQDRNSPLHF
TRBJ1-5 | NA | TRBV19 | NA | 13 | TGTGCCAGTAGTATAGGAGGGAATCAGCCCCAGCATTTT | CASSIGGNQPQHF
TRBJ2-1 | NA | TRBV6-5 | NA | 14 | TGTGCCAGCAGTTACGGGGCAGCTTACAATGAGCAGTTCTTC | CASSYGAAYNEQFF
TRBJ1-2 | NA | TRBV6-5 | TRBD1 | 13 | TGTGCCAGCAGTCAGACAGGGGACCATGGCTACACCTTC | CASSQTGDHGYTF
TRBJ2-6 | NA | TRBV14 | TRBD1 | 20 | TGTGCCAGCAGCCAAGCCGGGACAGGGAATATCCCCTCTGGGGCCAACGTCCTGACTTTC | CASSQAGTGNIPSGANVLTF
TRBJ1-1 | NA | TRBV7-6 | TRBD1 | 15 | TGTGCCAGCAGCTGGAGGACAGGGAAGAACACTGAAGCTTTCTTT | CASSWRTGKNTEAFF
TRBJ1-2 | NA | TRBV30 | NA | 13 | TGTGCCTGGAGTGTAGACAGCTTCTATGGCTACACCTTC | CAWSVDSFYGYTF
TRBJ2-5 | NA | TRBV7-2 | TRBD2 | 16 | TGTGCCAGCAGCTTTACCGGGACTAGGTCGCGGGAGACCCAGTACTTC | CASSFTGTRSRETQYF
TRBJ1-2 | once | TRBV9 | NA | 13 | TGTGCCAGCAGCGTAGAGAGCGGGGTGGGCTACACCTTC | CASSVESGVGYTF
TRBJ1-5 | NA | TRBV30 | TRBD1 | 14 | TGTGCCTGGACACGGGACAGGGGCAATCAGCCCCAGCATTTT | CAWTRDRGNQPQHF